This TCR beta chain was found in a study of OX40 agonist ivuxolimab in advanced cancers. Data came from immunoSEQ multiplex PCR; TCRdb stores just in-frame clones and leaves some out. The table has about 50,000 clones, 88% seen once. The V gene's germline CDR1 is SNHLY and CDR2 FYNNEI. This CDR3 region has 14 residues. Trimming cost V 7 bases and J 2 bases, with 14 bases left between them. Here the sequenced sample was CD4+ or CD8+ T cells sorted from blood, taken in a trial of the OX40 agonist ivuxolimab. The chain recombines TRBV2 with TRBJ1-2; tentatively, D is TRBD1 (5 bases). The receptor was isolated from an adult with an advanced solid tumor such as melanoma, head and neck, liver or kidney cancer. Written as DNA, the CDR3 is TGTGCCAGCATTCCGGACACCTACAACTATGGCTACACCTTC. It translates to CASIPDTYNYGYTF.